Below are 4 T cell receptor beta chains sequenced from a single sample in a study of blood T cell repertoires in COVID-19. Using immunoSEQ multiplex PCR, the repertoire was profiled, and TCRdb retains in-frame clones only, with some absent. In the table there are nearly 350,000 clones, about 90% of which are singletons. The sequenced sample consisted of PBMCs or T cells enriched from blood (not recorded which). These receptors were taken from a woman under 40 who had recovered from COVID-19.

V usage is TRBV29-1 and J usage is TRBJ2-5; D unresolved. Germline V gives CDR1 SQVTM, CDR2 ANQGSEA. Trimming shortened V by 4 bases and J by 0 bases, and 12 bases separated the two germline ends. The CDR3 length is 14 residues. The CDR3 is CSVATESNQETQYF. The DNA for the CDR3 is TGCAGCGTTGCTACTGAATCCAACCAAGAGACCCAGTACTTC.

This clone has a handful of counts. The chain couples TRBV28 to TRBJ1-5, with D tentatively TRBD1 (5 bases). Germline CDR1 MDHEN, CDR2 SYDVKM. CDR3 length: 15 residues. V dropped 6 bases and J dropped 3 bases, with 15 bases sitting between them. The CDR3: CASRGVGGVNQPQHF. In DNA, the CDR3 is TGTGCCAGCAGGGGAGTCGGAGGGGTCAATCAGCCCCAGCATTTT. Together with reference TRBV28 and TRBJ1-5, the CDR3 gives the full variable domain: DVKVTQSSRYLVKRTGEKVFLECVQDMDHENMFWYRQDPGLGLRLIYFSYDVKMKEKGDIPEGYSVSREKKERFSLILESASTNQTSMYLCASRGVGGVNQPQHFGDGTRLSIL.

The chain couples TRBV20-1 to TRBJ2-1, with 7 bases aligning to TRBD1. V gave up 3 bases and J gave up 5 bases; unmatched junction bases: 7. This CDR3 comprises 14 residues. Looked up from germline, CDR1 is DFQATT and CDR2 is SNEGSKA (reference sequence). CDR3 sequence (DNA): TGCAGTGCTAGTAGGGACAGCGGACACAATGAGCAGTTCTTC. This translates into CSASRDSGHNEQFF.

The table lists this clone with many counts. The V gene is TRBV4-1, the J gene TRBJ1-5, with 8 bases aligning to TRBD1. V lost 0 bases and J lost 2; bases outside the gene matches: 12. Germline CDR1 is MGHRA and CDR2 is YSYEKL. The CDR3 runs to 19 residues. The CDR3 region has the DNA TGCGCCAGCAGCCAAGATACACCAGGGGGCGGTTCTGGCAATCAGCCCCAGCATTTT. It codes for CASSQDTPGGGSGNQPQHF.